A selection of T cell receptor beta chains follows, all from one sample in a study of identical twins. In TCRdb, the 5' RACE reads were re-called with MiXCR into one record per CDR3 protein. The data show some 1,600,000 distinct CDR3 sequences, roughly 35% seen once. Sequenced material: cord blood. All receptors derive from a newborn girl in good health. Each CDR3 is given with its conserved first and last residue. D genes are given only for firm matches. Not every row has a clone size; where given, it reads once, few, many or a size class.

D	V	J	size	DNA	CDR3
-	TRBV12-3/TRBV12-4	TRBJ2-5	few	TGTGCCAGCAGTTTAGCGAGCGGTCTACTTGTCACGGAGACCCAGTACTTC	CASSLASGLLVTETQYF
TRBD1	TRBV29-1	TRBJ1-4	few	TGCAGCGTTCACGGACAGGGGAGGGAAAAACTGTTTTTT	CSVHGQGREKLFF
-	TRBV5-6	TRBJ2-7	-	TGTACCAGCAGCACCATCAGGGACTACGAGCAGTACTTC	CTSSTIRDYEQYF
TRBD1	TRBV9	TRBJ1-4	-	TGTGCCAGCAGCGCGGGGACAGCCAACAGTAATGAAAAACTGTTTTTT	CASSAGTANSNEKLFF
TRBD2	TRBV28	TRBJ2-3	-	TGTGCCAGCAGTGCCCCCGGGACTAGCGGGAGAAGTACGCAGTATTTT	CASSAPGTSGRSTQYF
TRBD2	TRBV20-1	TRBJ2-7	few	TGCAGTGCTCCCCGGGGGGGGCACTACAATGAGCAGTACTTC	CSAPRGGHYNEQYF
TRBD1	TRBV20-1	TRBJ2-5	few	TGCAGTGCTCACCCGCGGACAGGGGGCAAAGAGACCCAGTACTTC	CSAHPRTGGKETQYF
TRBD2	TRBV4-1	TRBJ2-1	-	TGCGCCAGCAGCCAAGATGCCCGCCTAGCGGGGTACAATGAGCAGTTCTTC	CASSQDARLAGYNEQFF
-	TRBV4-2	TRBJ2-1	-	TGTGCCAGCAGCCAAGCTGTTCGACTAGATTACTATGAGCAGTTCTTC	CASSQAVRLDYYEQFF
-	TRBV28	TRBJ1-1	few	TGTGCCAGCAGTTCGACGGACACTGAAGCTTTCTTT	CASSSTDTEAFF
TRBD2	TRBV6-1	TRBJ2-1	-	TGTGCCAGCAGGCAAACTAGCGGGGTTGGCAATGAGCAGTTCTTC	CASRQTSGVGNEQFF
TRBD2	TRBV28	TRBJ2-1	-	TGTGCCAGCCACCACGGTCGAGCGGGGACTAACAATGAGCAGTTCTTC	CASHHGRAGTNNEQFF
TRBD2	TRBV3-1	TRBJ2-1	once	TGTGCCAGCGGCTTACGACTAGCGGGCTATGAGCAGTTCTTC	CASGLRLAGYEQFF
TRBD2	TRBV3-1	TRBJ2-7	few	TGTGCCAGCAGCCAGACTAGCGGGAGGTCCGAGCAGTACTTC	CASSQTSGRSEQYF
-	TRBV2	TRBJ2-2	few	TGTGCCAGCAGTGACCGGGGCGGCGGGGAGCTGTTTTTT	CASSDRGGGELFF
TRBD2	TRBV28	TRBJ2-3	-	TGTGCCAGCAGTTTAGCACAACTAGCGGGAGGGTCAGATACGCAGTATTTT	CASSLAQLAGGSDTQYF
TRBD1	TRBV28	TRBJ1-3	-	TGTGCCAGCAGTTTTACCGGGACAGGAGCTGGAAACACCATATATTTT	CASSFTGTGAGNTIYF
-	TRBV29-1	TRBJ2-3	-	TGCCGCGTTGCCGCGGGATGGGAAGATACGCAGTATTTT	CRVAAGWEDTQYF
-	TRBV4-2	TRBJ1-2	-	TGTGCCAGCAGCCAAGAACCAGTAACCTATGGCTACACCTTC	CASSQEPVTYGYTF
-	TRBV20-1	TRBJ2-7	few	TGCAGTGCTAGAGAGCGCAGGCGATCCTCCTACGAGCAGTACTTC	CSARERRRSSYEQYF
TRBD2	TRBV5-1	TRBJ2-1	-	TGCGCCAGCAGCGGTGGACTAGCGGGAGTTCGCAATGAGCAGTTCTTC	CASSGGLAGVRNEQFF
-	TRBV5-1	TRBJ2-7	-	TGCGCCAGCAGCGCCTTAGGGGGGAATGAGCAGTACTTC	CASSALGGNEQYF
-	TRBV18	TRBJ1-2	few	TGTGCCAGCTCACCCGAGGCAGGGGCCCACTATGGCTACACCTTC	CASSPEAGAHYGYTF
-	TRBV29-1	TRBJ2-2	few	TGCAGCGTTGAAGTGGGGGGGCCCGCGAACACCGGGGAGCTGTTTTTT	CSVEVGGPANTGELFF
-	TRBV20-1	TRBJ1-2	few	TGCAGTGCTAGAAAGGCAGTCTATGGCTACACCTTC	CSARKAVYGYTF
TRBD1	TRBV28	TRBJ1-4	-	TGTGCCAGCAGGGATCGACAGGGAGTACGGAAACTGTTTTTT	CASRDRQGVRKLFF
TRBD1	TRBV28	TRBJ2-1	many	TGTGCCAGCAGGACAGGGGTTGAGCAGTTCTTC	CASRTGVEQFF
TRBD2	TRBV20-1	TRBJ2-1	few	TGCAGTGCCCTGCTAGCGGGGTTGTACAATGAGCAGTTCTTC	CSALLAGLYNEQFF
-	TRBV7-9	TRBJ2-5	few	TGTGCCAGCAGCTTAGGTTCAGCCCGAGGGGAGACCCAGTACTTC	CASSLGSARGETQYF
TRBD1	TRBV6-1	TRBJ2-7	few	TGTGCCAGCAGTGAACCGGGACAGGGGGCCTTCTACGAGCAGTACTTC	CASSEPGQGAFYEQYF
TRBD2	TRBV10-3	TRBJ2-3	-	TGTGCCATCGGGACTAGCGGGGGGTTCACAGATACGCAGTATTTT	CAIGTSGGFTDTQYF
TRBD1	TRBV20-1	TRBJ1-6	few	TGCAGTGCTGGCGACAGGGTTAGTTCACCCCTCCACTTT	CSAGDRVSSPLHF
-	TRBV10-3	TRBJ2-7	few	TGTGCCATCAGTGGGCCGGACCGAGCCTACGAGCAGTACTTC	CAISGPDRAYEQYF
-	TRBV3-1	TRBJ2-7	-	TGTGCCAGCAGCCAAGGCTATCAGGCCGCCTACGAGCAGTACTTC	CASSQGYQAAYEQYF
TRBD1	TRBV10-3	TRBJ2-5	-	TGTGCCATCAAGCAGACAGGGGGCTCCTACAATGAGCAGTACTTC	CAIKQTGGSYNEQYF
-	TRBV18	TRBJ1-5	-	TGTGCCAGCTCAAACAGGGAGGTCAATCAGCCCCAGCATTTT	CASSNREVNQPQHF
TRBD2	TRBV10-3	TRBJ2-3	few	TGTGCCATCAGTGAGTCATGGACTAGGCCAGATACGCAGTATTTT	CAISESWTRPDTQYF
TRBD1	TRBV5-1	TRBJ2-3	-	TGCGCCAGCACCACAGGGGGATACAGCACAGATACGCAGTATTTT	CASTTGGYSTDTQYF
TRBD2	TRBV29-1	TRBJ2-7	-	TGCAGCGTTGAAGGCGGACTAGCGGGAGCTTATGGAGGGCAGTACTTC	CSVEGGLAGAYGGQYF
TRBD2	TRBV3-1	TRBJ2-7	-	TGTGCCAGCGGCCCGCCGCTAGCGGGAGGACTCTACGAGCAGTACTTC	CASGPPLAGGLYEQYF
-	TRBV28	TRBJ2-7	once	TGTGCCAGCAGTTCCGTGAGCTCCTACAATGAGCAGTACTTC	CASSSVSSYNEQYF
-	TRBV6-1	TRBJ2-7	-	TGTGCCAGCAAAACACAGGGGACTCTTTACGAGCAGTACTTC	CASKTQGTLYEQYF
TRBD2	TRBV20-1	TRBJ2-3	-	TGCAGTGCTAGGAATGGGGGGACTAGTCCTACAGATACGCAGTATTTT	CSARNGGTSPTDTQYF
-	TRBV10-3	TRBJ2-1	-	TGTGCCATCAGTGACAGGGGCTCCTACAATGAGCGGTACTTC	CAISDRGSYNERYF
-	TRBV29-1	TRBJ2-5	-	TGCAGCGTTGAGAGACAGTCAGAGACCCAGTACTTC	CSVERQSETQYF
-	TRBV5-6	TRBJ2-3	-	TGTGCCAGCAGCCAAACCCTCTCGTGGAGCACAGATACGCAGTATTTT	CASSQTLSWSTDTQYF
TRBD2	TRBV5-4	TRBJ2-7	-	TGTGCCAGCAGCTTAAGGACTAGCCCCCATGAGCAGTACTTC	CASSLRTSPHEQYF
-	TRBV10-3	TRBJ2-3	few	TGTGCCATCAGTGCACCAGGCACAGATACGCAGTATTTT	CAISAPGTDTQYF